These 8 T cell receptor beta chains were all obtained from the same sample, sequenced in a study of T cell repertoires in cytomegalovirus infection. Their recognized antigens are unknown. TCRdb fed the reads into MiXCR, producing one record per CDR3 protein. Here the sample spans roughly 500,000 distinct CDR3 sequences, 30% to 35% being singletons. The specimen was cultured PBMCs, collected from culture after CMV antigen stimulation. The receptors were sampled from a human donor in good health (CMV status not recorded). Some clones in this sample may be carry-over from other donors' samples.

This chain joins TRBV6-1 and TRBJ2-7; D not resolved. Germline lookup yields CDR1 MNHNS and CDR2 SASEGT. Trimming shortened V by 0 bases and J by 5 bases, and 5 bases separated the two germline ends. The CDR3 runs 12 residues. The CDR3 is CASSEARHEQYF. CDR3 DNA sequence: TGTGCCAGCAGTGAAGCCCGTCACGAGCAGTACTTC.

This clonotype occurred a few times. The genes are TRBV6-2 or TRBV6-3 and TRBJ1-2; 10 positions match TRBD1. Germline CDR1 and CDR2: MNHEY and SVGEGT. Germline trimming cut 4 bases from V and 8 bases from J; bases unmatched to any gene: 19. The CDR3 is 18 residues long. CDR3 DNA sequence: TGTGCCAGCAGTTTTTACCGGGACAGGGGCTTCCAAGGGAGCGGCTACACCTTC. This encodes CASSFYRDRGFQGSGYTF.

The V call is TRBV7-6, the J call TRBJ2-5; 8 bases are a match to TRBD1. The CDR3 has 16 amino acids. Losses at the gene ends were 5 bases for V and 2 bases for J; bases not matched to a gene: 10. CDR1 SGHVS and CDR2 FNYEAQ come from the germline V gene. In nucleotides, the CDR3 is TGTGCCAGCAGCATATCGGACAGGGAAAATCAAGAGACCCAGTACTTC. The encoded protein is CASSISDRENQETQYF.

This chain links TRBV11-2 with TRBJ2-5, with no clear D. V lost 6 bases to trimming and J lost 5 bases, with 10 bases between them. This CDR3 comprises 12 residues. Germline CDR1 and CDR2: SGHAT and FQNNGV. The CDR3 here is CASSPTKETQYF. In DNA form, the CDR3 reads TGTGCCAGCAGTCCGACCAAGGAGACCCAGTACTTC.

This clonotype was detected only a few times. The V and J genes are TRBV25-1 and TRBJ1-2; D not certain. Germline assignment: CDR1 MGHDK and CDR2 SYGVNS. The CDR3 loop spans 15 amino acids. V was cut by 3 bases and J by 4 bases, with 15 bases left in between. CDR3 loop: CASSEAGLRSYGYTF. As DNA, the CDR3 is TGTGCCAGCAGTGAGGCGGGCCTTAGGTCCTATGGCTACACCTTC.

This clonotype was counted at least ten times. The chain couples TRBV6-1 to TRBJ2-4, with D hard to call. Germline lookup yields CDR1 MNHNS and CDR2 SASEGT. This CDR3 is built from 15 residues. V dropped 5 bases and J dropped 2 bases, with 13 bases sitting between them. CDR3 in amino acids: CASSSYNPSKNIQYF. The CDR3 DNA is TGTGCCAGCAGTTCCTATAACCCTTCCAAAAACATTCAGTACTTC.

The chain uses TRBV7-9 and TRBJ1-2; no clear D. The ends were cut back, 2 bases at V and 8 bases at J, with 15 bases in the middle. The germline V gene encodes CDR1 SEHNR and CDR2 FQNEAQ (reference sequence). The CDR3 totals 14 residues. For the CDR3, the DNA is TGTGCCAGCAGCTTATTCCCGGGAATTGAAGGCTACACCTTC. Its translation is CASSLFPGIEGYTF. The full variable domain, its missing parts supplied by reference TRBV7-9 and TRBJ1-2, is DTGVSQNPRHKITKRGQNVTFRCDPISEHNRLYWYRQTLGQGPEFLTYFQNEAQLEKSRLLSDRFSAERPKGSFSTLEIQRTEQGDSAMYLCASSLFPGIEGYTFGSGTRLTVV.

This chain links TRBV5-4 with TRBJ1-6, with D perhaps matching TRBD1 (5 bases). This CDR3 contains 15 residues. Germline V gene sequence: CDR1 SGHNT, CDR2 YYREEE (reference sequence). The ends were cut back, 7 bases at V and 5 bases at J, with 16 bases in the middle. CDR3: CASRRDARNNSPLHF. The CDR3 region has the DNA TGTGCCAGCCGAAGGGACGCCCGAAATAATTCACCCCTCCACTTT.